Listed here are 19 T cell receptor beta chains from one sample, sequenced in a study of shared T cell receptors in the human thymus. Data came from immunoSEQ multiplex PCR; TCRdb stores just in-frame clones and leaves some out. In the table there are some 640,000 clones, approximately 89% of which are singletons. This sample also belongs to another study, concerning human thymus T cells.

Material: thymocytes. The receptors derive from a boy under two years old with a congenital heart defect.

V is TRBV5-1 and J is TRBJ2-7, with TRBD1 matching over 7 bases. The CDR3 extends over 15 amino acids. Trimming cost V 0 bases and J 2 bases; bases outside gene matches: 5. Germline V gives CDR1 SGHRS, CDR2 YFSETQ. The CDR3 DNA reads TGCGCCAGCAGCTTGGGTGACAGGGAGACCTACGAGCAGTACTTC. Translation gives CASSLGDRETYEQYF.

The chain links TRBV30 to TRBJ2-1; 8 nucleotides match TRBD1. CDR1 GTSNPN and CDR2 SVGIG come from the germline V gene (reference sequence). Trimming at V came to 1 base and at J to 8 bases, leaving 7 bases not matched to a gene. The CDR3 runs 14 residues. The CDR3 DNA sequence: TGTGCCTGGAGTGAAAGGACAGGGATCGATGAGCAGTTCTTC. Translation gives CAWSERTGIDEQFF. Based on the CDR3 plus reference TRBV30 and TRBJ2-1, the full variable domain is SQTIHQWPATLVQPVGSPLSLECTVEGTSNPNLYWYRQAAGRGLQLLFYSVGIGQISSEVPQNLSASRPQDRQFILSSKKLLLSDSGFYLCAWSERTGIDEQFFGPGTRLTVL.

The gene calls are TRBV7-2 and TRBJ2-1, with 7 bases fitting TRBD1. CDR1 and CDR2 (germline): SGHTA, FQGNSA. J lost 4 bases, V lost 6 bases, and 3 bases had no gene match. The CDR3 spans 13 residues. The CDR3 is CASRGDRYNEQFF. Written as DNA, the CDR3 is TGTGCCAGCAGAGGGGACAGATACAATGAGCAGTTCTTC.

The rearrangement links TRBV6-1 to TRBJ1-5, with 7 bases identical to TRBD1. The CDR3 has 16 amino acids. Germline assignment: CDR1 MNHNS and CDR2 SASEGT. The V segment lost 1 base and the J segment 3 bases; nucleotides outside the gene matches: 6. The DNA for the CDR3 is TGTGCCAGCAGTGAAGGCATCAGGGGGATCAATCAGCCCCAGCATTTT. Protein: CASSEGIRGINQPQHF.

The chain combines TRBV9 with TRBJ2-3, with 8 positions matching TRBD2. The CDR3 length is 17 residues. Germline CDR1 SGDLS, CDR2 YYNGEE. V was pared by 2 bases and J by 2 bases, with 10 bases of the junction left unmatched. This CDR3 is CASSVVLAGGPTDTQYF. DNA of the CDR3: TGTGCCAGCAGCGTTGTTTTGGCGGGGGGCCCCACAGATACGCAGTATTTT.

The rearrangement links TRBV7-9 to TRBJ2-7; the D is unclear. Germline-derived CDR1 and CDR2 are SEHNR and FQNEAQ (reference sequence). The CDR3 is 14 amino acids. Trimming shortened V by 5 bases and J by 0 bases, and 11 bases separated the two germline ends. CDR3 in DNA: TGTGCCAGCAGCATTGACACTTACTCCTACGAGCAGTACTTC. This sequence encodes CASSIDTYSYEQYF.

The chain joins TRBV28 to TRBJ1-5; TRBD1 agrees at 8 bases. The CDR3 length is 17 residues. V lost 3 bases, J lost 0 bases, and 7 bases stayed unmatched. From germline, CDR1 is MDHEN and CDR2 SYDVKM. The CDR3 loop reads CASSFLDRDNSNQPQHF. The DNA of the CDR3 is TGTGCCAGCAGTTTCCTGGACAGGGATAATAGCAATCAGCCCCAGCATTTT.

V usage is TRBV28 and J usage is TRBJ2-3, with 8 bases fitting TRBD1. The V gene end was trimmed by 2 bases and the J gene end by 2 bases; junction bases not matched to a gene: 9. This CDR3 region has 17 residues. The germline gives CDR1 MDHEN, CDR2 SYDVKM. The CDR3: CASSLVVGQENTDTQYF. For the CDR3, the DNA is TGTGCCAGCAGTTTAGTCGTGGGACAGGAAAACACAGATACGCAGTATTTT.

This chain connects TRBV6-1 to TRBJ1-4, with 10 bases aligning to TRBD1. V lost 4 bases to trimming and J lost 0 bases; unmatched junction nucleotides: 8. Germline V lookup: CDR1 MNHNS, CDR2 SASEGT. This CDR3 has 18 residues. The DNA of the CDR3 is TGTGCCAGCAGTGCCTCCGGGACAGGGGACACAACTAATGAAAAACTGTTTTTT. It encodes CASSASGTGDTTNEKLFF.

V is TRBV2 and J is TRBJ1-1; weak D call: TRBD1 (6 bases). Germline V gene data show CDR1 as SNHLY and CDR2 as FYNNEI. V lost 10 bases and J 1 base, leaving 16 bases between the germline ends. The CDR3 is 14 residues long. The chain's CDR3 is CATVRTEGNTEAFF. The CDR3 bases are TGTGCCACGGTTCGGACAGAAGGGAACACTGAAGCTTTCTTT.

This chain connects TRBV15 to TRBJ2-7; TRBD1 aligns across 8 bases. The CDR3 has 14 residues. V dropped 0 bases and J dropped 4; count of bases not matched to a gene: 2. From germline, CDR1 is LNHNV and CDR2 YYDKDF (reference sequence). The CDR3 DNA is TGTGCCACCAGCAGAGAGACAGGGGAATACGAGCAGTACTTC. Translating it yields CATSRETGEYEQYF.

The chain links TRBV4-1 to TRBJ2-1; 13 bases agree with TRBD2. The CDR3 loop spans 18 amino acids. V shed 1 base, J shed 5 bases, and the junction held 8 bases outside the gene matches. Germline V gene lookup returns CDR1 MGHRA and CDR2 YSYEKL. CDR3 DNA: TGCGCCAGCAGCCAAGCCCTGACTAGCGGGGGGCCGCACAATGAGCAGTTCTTC. It specifies CASSQALTSGGPHNEQFF.

This rearrangement joins TRBV7-9 to TRBJ2-7; 7 bases match TRBD1. V shed 5 bases, J shed 1 base, and the junction held 8 bases outside the gene matches. The CDR3 is 15 amino acids. Germline loops: CDR1 SEHNR, CDR2 FQNEAQ (reference sequence). The CDR3 loop reads CASSDRQGGSYEQYF. CDR3 coding DNA: TGTGCCAGCAGCGATCGACAGGGTGGATCCTACGAGCAGTACTTC.

Points on this clone: One junction end disagrees with the germline gene, perhaps due to a read error. The same CDR3 is also encoded by other DNA sequences in this sample. The genes are TRBV4-3 and TRBJ1-6, with D maybe TRBD1 (6 bases). Germline CDR1 reads LGHNA; CDR2 reads YSLEER. The length of the CDR3 is 15 residues. The CDR3 nucleotides are TGCGCCAGCAGCCAAGACGGCAGGGGTAATTCCCCCCTCCACTTT. It is translated as CASSQDGRGNSPLHF.

In DNA form, the CDR3 reads TGTGCCAGCAGCTTAAGACAGCCTATTCCACCCAATGAGCAGTTCTTC. It encodes CASSLRQPIPPNEQFF. V and J are TRBV11-2 and TRBJ2-1; D might be TRBD1 (5 bases). Germline V gene sequence: CDR1 SGHAT, CDR2 FQNNGV. V was trimmed by 2 bases and J by 6 bases, leaving 17 bases between them. The length of the CDR3 is 16 residues. The entire variable domain, with the rest obtained from reference TRBV11-2 and TRBJ2-1, is as follows: EAGVAQSPRYKIIEKRQSVAFWCNPISGHATLYWYQQILGQGPKLLIQFQNNGVVDDSQLPKDRFSAERLKGVDSTLKIQPAKLEDSAVYLCASSLRQPIPPNEQFFGPGTRLTVL.

The V call is TRBV15, the J call TRBJ1-2; D perhaps matches TRBD1 (5 bases). Trimming took 0 bases from V and 4 from J, leaving 24 bases between them. Looked up from germline, CDR1 is LNHNV and CDR2 is YYDKDF (reference sequence). The length of the CDR3 is 19 residues. The CDR3 DNA is TGTGCCACCAGCAGAGATATGGCCCCGAGGGACTTAAACTCCTATGGCTACACCTTC. Protein: CATSRDMAPRDLNSYGYTF. Based on the CDR3 plus reference TRBV15 and TRBJ1-2, the full variable domain is DAMVIQNPRYQVTQFGKPVTLSCSQTLNHNVMYWYQQKSSQAPKLLFHYYDKDFNNEADTPDNFQSRRPNTSFCFLDIRSPGLGDTAMYLCATSRDMAPRDLNSYGYTFGSGTRLTVV.

CDR3 DNA: TGTGCCAGCAGCAACCACCCCAGGCACCCCTACGAGCAGTACTTC. It yields the protein CASSNHPRHPYEQYF. The chain recombines TRBV5-5 with TRBJ2-7, with D unclear. Germline V gene lookup returns CDR1 SGHKS and CDR2 YYEKEE (reference sequence). V was trimmed by 4 bases and J by 2 bases, leaving 16 bases between them. The CDR3 loop spans 15 amino acids.

The V and J genes are TRBV28 and TRBJ2-2; a weak D match, TRBD2 (5 bases). V was trimmed by 4 bases and J by 7 bases, leaving 7 bases between them. The CDR3 spans 12 residues. Germline CDR1 MDHEN, CDR2 SYDVKM. Here the CDR3 DNA reads TGTGCCAGCAGTTACCGGGGCGGGGAGCTGTTTTTT. It specifies CASSYRGGELFF. Looking up the rest from reference TRBV28 and TRBJ2-2 gives the full variable domain: DVKVTQSSRYLVKRTGEKVFLECVQDMDHENMFWYRQDPGLGLRLIYFSYDVKMKEKGDIPEGYSVSREKKERFSLILESASTNQTSMYLCASSYRGGELFFGEGSRLTVL.

This clone is a singleton in its sample. This chain connects TRBV15 to TRBJ2-7; possibly TRBD2 for D (5 bases). Germline V CDR1 and CDR2: LNHNV, YYDKDF (reference sequence). The length of the CDR3 is 15 residues. Trimming cost V 6 bases and J 7 bases, with 22 bases left between them. CDR3 DNA: TGTGCCACCAGTTATCGACGTCCCCCCGGGGAAGAGCAGTACTTC. It encodes CATSYRRPPGEEQYF.